The 15 T cell receptor beta chains in this list originate from one sample, sequenced in a study of immune evolution from preneoplasia to lung adenocarcinoma. TCRdb's table, derived via immunoSEQ multiplex PCR, lists solely in-frame clones and lacks some. The table includes some 16,000 clones, 75% to 90% detected once. The sequenced material came from FFPE invasive lung adenocarcinoma tissue. These receptors were obtained from a person in their 70s with invasive lung adenocarcinoma.

The V and J genes are TRBV28 and TRBJ2-3; D is possibly TRBD2 (6 bases). Germline values: CDR1 MDHEN, CDR2 SYDVKM. The CDR3 totals 16 residues. Deletions cut 6 bases from V and 6 bases from J, with 22 bases between. The CDR3 spells CASSRTGTGDGDTQYF. In nucleotides, the CDR3 is TGTGCCAGCAGCCGTACCGGGACGGGGGATGGTGATACGCAGTATTTT.

The chain combines TRBV30 with TRBJ1-2, with D possibly matching TRBD1 (5 bases). Germline lookup yields CDR1 GTSNPN and CDR2 SVGIG (reference sequence). The CDR3 extends over 13 amino acids. V gave up 3 bases and J gave up 8 bases, with 16 bases separating them. This chain's CDR3 is CAWRDQGIGGYTF. The CDR3 nucleotides are TGTGCCTGGAGGGATCAGGGAATCGGAGGCTACACCTTC.

Here the CDR3 DNA reads TGTGCCAGCAGCTTCACAGGGCGGAGTGGGTACTTC. It yields the protein CASSFTGRSGYF. The rearrangement joins TRBV5-8 to TRBJ2-5; possible D gene TRBD1, 6 bases. The CDR3 has 12 residues. Deletions cut 2 bases from V and 13 bases from J, with 15 bases between. Germline lookup yields CDR1 SGHTS and CDR2 YDEGEE.

The V call is TRBV7-9, the J call TRBJ2-4; 8 bases match TRBD2. Germline V CDR1 and CDR2: SEHNR, FQNEAQ (reference sequence). V dropped 2 bases and J dropped 1; count of bases not matched to a gene: 4. The length of the CDR3 is 16 residues. Here the CDR3 reads CASSLLSGSAKNIQYF. The CDR3 DNA reads as TGTGCCAGCAGCTTATTGAGCGGGAGCGCCAAAAACATTCAGTACTTC. The whole variable domain, remainder taken from reference TRBV7-9 and TRBJ2-4, is DTGVSQNPRHKITKRGQNVTFRCDPISEHNRLYWYRQTLGQGPEFLTYFQNEAQLEKSRLLSDRFSAERPKGSFSTLEIQRTEQGDSAMYLCASSLLSGSAKNIQYFGAGTRLSVL.

The chain has TRBV2 and TRBJ1-5, with D possibly being TRBD1 (5 bases). Trimming pared 6 bases from V and 6 bases from J, leaving 15 bases between. The CDR3 extends over 14 amino acids. Germline CDR1 reads SNHLY; CDR2 reads FYNNEI. Written as DNA, the CDR3 is TGTGCCAGCAGCTGGCAGGGTTATCGTCAGCCCCAGCATTTT. It specifies CASSWQGYRQPQHF.

The chain combines TRBV11-2 with TRBJ2-1, with a tentative D call TRBD2 (6 bases). This CDR3 comprises 15 residues. Trimming left V 5 bases short and J 4 bases short, with 15 bases between. CDR1 is SGHAT and CDR2 is FQNNGV in the germline V gene. The CDR3 spells CASSPPGTGYNEQFF. CDR3 DNA: TGTGCCAGCAGCCCCCCCGGGACTGGATACAATGAGCAGTTCTTC.

This clone appeared a few times. The rearrangement joins TRBV2 to TRBJ1-1, with a weak D call TRBD1 (5 bases). Germline CDR1 SNHLY, CDR2 FYNNEI. This CDR3 spans 14 amino acids. Between the trimmed V and J ends, which lost 4 bases and 1 base, there was a span of 10 bases. The CDR3 sequence is CASSATASNTEAFF. CDR3 coding DNA: TGTGCCAGCAGTGCGACAGCCTCGAACACTGAAGCTTTCTTT.

This clone was recorded once. The chain uses TRBV29-1 and TRBJ1-1; tentative D call: TRBD1 (5 bases). Looked up from germline, CDR1 is SQVTM and CDR2 is ANQGSEA. The germline V and J ends were trimmed by 6 bases and 6 bases, with 14 bases remaining between them. This CDR3 comprises 12 residues. The CDR3 sequence: CSVASGLPEAFF. CDR3 nucleotide sequence: TGCAGCGTCGCGTCAGGGCTGCCTGAAGCTTTCTTT.

The CDR3 loop reads CASSLTGTERYTF. The CDR3 coding sequence is TGCGCCAGCAGCTTGACCGGGACAGAGAGGTACACCTTC. The chain links TRBV5-1 to TRBJ1-2, with TRBD1 matching 7 bases. The J segment lost 11 bases and the V segment lost 1 base, leaving 8 bases of the junction unmatched. Per the germline V gene, CDR1 is SGHRS and CDR2 is YFSETQ. The CDR3 consists of 13 residues.

The rearrangement joins TRBV5-4 to TRBJ2-1; no firm D call. Germline V gene lookup returns CDR1 SGHNT and CDR2 YYREEE (reference sequence). The length of the CDR3 is 14 residues. Trimming took 4 bases from V and 5 from J, leaving 13 bases between them. CDR3 amino acids: CASSLTTDHNEQFF. The CDR3 DNA reads TGTGCCAGCAGCCTGACGACCGACCACAATGAGCAGTTCTTC.

V and J are TRBV7-6 and TRBJ1-2; TRBD1 matches 7 bases. This CDR3 has 13 amino acids. V gave up 3 bases and J gave up 7 bases; unmatched junction bases: 5. Per germline, CDR1 SGHVS and CDR2 FNYEAQ. The chain's CDR3 is CASSFGDSFGYTF. The CDR3 nucleotides read TGTGCCAGCAGCTTTGGGGACAGCTTTGGCTACACCTTC.

The gene calls are TRBV27 and TRBJ1-2; 9 positions match TRBD1. CDR1 and CDR2 (germline): MNHEY, SMNVEV (reference sequence). This CDR3 region has 14 residues. The V segment lost 6 bases and the J segment 8 bases; nucleotides outside the gene matches: 10. The DNA of the CDR3 is TGTGCCAGCAGCCGAGGGACAGGGACTGGGGGCTACACCTTC. Its protein is CASSRGTGTGGYTF.

This chain links TRBV9 with TRBJ2-2; TRBD1 might be the D (5 bases). There are 14 residues in the CDR3. CDR1 and CDR2 (germline): SGDLS, YYNGEE. V was shortened by 0 bases and J by 5 bases, with 8 bases between the two germline ends. DNA for the CDR3: TGTGCCAGCAGCGTAGCTCCAGGGACCGGGGAGCTGTTTTTT. Translation: CASSVAPGTGELFF.

This clone was seen once. This sequence joins TRBV28 and TRBJ1-2; 10 bases map to TRBD1. CDR3 length: 16 amino acids. V was clipped by 6 bases and J by 8 bases; unmatched bases: 15. Germline V lookup: CDR1 MDHEN, CDR2 SYDVKM. The CDR3 DNA sequence: TGTGCCAGCAGCCCCGGGACAGGGGTGCGACTAAAAGGCTACACCTTC. It yields the protein CASSPGTGVRLKGYTF.

The chain employs TRBV2 and TRBJ2-7; the D gene is possibly TRBD1 (6 bases). CDR3 length: 12 residues. With 11 bases removed from V and 4 bases from J, the gap between germline ends came to 15 bases. Germline-derived CDR1 and CDR2 are SNHLY and FYNNEI. The DNA of the CDR3 is TGTGCCTCGTCGGACAGTTATTACGAGCAGTACTTC. The encoded protein is CASSDSYYEQYF.